The 11 T cell receptor beta chains in this list originate from one sample, sequenced in a study of OX40 agonist ivuxolimab in advanced cancers. Libraries were prepared by immunoSEQ multiplex PCR; TCRdb keeps only in-frame clonotypes and omits some of them. The table has about 120,000 clones, around 93% seen once. The specimen comprised CD4+ or CD8+ T cells sorted from blood, sampled in a trial of the OX40 agonist ivuxolimab. Every receptor here comes from an adult with an advanced solid tumor such as melanoma, head and neck, liver or kidney cancer.

This sequence joins TRBV18 and TRBJ1-5; possibly TRBD1 for D (6 bases). Between the trimmed V and J ends, which lost 4 bases and 4 bases, there was a span of 11 bases. Per the germline V gene, CDR1 is KGHSH and CDR2 is LQKENI. This CDR3 is 14 amino acids long. CDR3 sequence reads: CASSRQVGNQPQHF. The CDR3 DNA follows: TGTGCCAGCTCACGACAGGTGGGGAATCAGCCCCAGCATTTT.

This chain uses TRBV21-1 with TRBJ1-5. TRBV21-1 corresponds to a pseudogene. This CDR3 comprises 14 residues. The CDR3 nucleotides read TGTGCCAGCAGCGAAAAAGACCGTAATCAGCCCCAGCATTTT. It encodes CASSEKDRNQPQHF.

The gene calls are TRBV10-2 and TRBJ1-6; D might be TRBD1 (6 bases). Trimming left V 3 bases short and J 5 bases short, with 17 bases between. The CDR3 loop spans 17 amino acids. Germline loops: CDR1 WSHSY, CDR2 SAAADI. The CDR3 is CASSEFSGAIDNSPLHF. CDR3 DNA sequence: TGCGCCAGCAGTGAATTTTCAGGGGCGATCGATAATTCACCCCTCCACTTT.

The V gene is TRBV27, the J gene TRBJ2-5; perhaps TRBD1 as D (7 bases). V lost 2 bases to trimming and J lost 2 bases, with 15 bases between them. The CDR3 contains 16 residues. CDR1 is MNHEY and CDR2 is SMNVEV in the germline V gene (reference sequence). CDR3 loop: CASSLGTARGQETQYF. Here the CDR3 DNA reads TGTGCCAGCAGTTTAGGGACAGCGCGGGGACAAGAGACCCAGTACTTC.

The chain recombines TRBV5-1 with TRBJ1-6; the D gene is possibly TRBD1 (5 bases). This CDR3 is built from 14 residues. Trimming took off 4 bases at V and 6 bases at J, with 11 bases between the two ends. CDR1 and CDR2 from the germline V gene are SGHRS and YFSETQ. The chain's CDR3 is CASSEGTSNSPLHF. CDR3 sequence (DNA): TGCGCCAGCAGCGAGGGGACTAGTAATTCACCCCTCCACTTT.

The table lists this clone with a count of one. The chain employs TRBV5-1 and TRBJ1-1; D ambiguous. Trimming removed 4 bases at V and 1 base at J, with 11 bases between. CDR1 SGHRS and CDR2 YFSETQ come from the germline V gene. This CDR3 is 14 amino acids long. Here the CDR3 reads CASSPREGNTEAFF. CDR3 sequence (DNA): TGCGCCAGCAGCCCACGGGAGGGGAACACTGAAGCTTTCTTT.

The J gene is TRBJ2-3, the V gene TRBV2; D possibly corresponds to TRBD1 (7 bases). Deletions cut 6 bases from V and 2 bases from J, with 21 bases between. The CDR3 is 17 residues long. Per germline, CDR1 SNHLY and CDR2 FYNNEI. In DNA form, the CDR3 reads TGTGCCAGCAGACGTCAGGGGGGAAAGTATTTCACAGATACGCAGTATTTT. It specifies CASRRQGGKYFTDTQYF.

The chain has TRBV18 and TRBJ2-7, with 9 bases identical to TRBD2. The CDR3 has 15 residues. Germline trimming cut 3 bases from V and 1 base from J; bases unmatched to any gene: 4. Germline lookup yields CDR1 KGHSH and CDR2 LQKENI. In nucleotides, the CDR3 is TGTGCCAGCTCACCGTCGACTAGCGGTTCCTACGAGCAGTACTTC. Protein sequence: CASSPSTSGSYEQYF.

The chain couples TRBV27 to TRBJ1-2, with D unresolved. Germline loops: CDR1 MNHEY, CDR2 SMNVEV (reference sequence). The CDR3 is 13 residues long. Deletions cut 4 bases from V and 7 bases from J, with 13 bases between. DNA of the CDR3: TGTGCCAGCAGTTCGCTCATGGTGGGTGGCTACACCTTC. Translation gives CASSSLMVGGYTF.

In this sample, this clone turned up a few times. Other DNA sequences in the sample encode the same CDR3. This chain joins TRBV5-1 and TRBJ2-6; TRBD2 matches at 7 bases. Per the germline V gene, CDR1 is SGHRS and CDR2 is YFSETQ. V shed 0 bases and J 4 bases; nucleotides not matched to a gene: 7. The CDR3 is 17 residues long. CDR3 amino acids: CASSLAGPGGGANVLTF. The CDR3 bases are TGCGCCAGCAGCTTGGCGGGGCCGGGGGGAGGGGCCAACGTCCTGACTTTC.

The chain carries TRBV6-6 and TRBJ2-2; TRBD2 agrees at 7 bases. V shed 4 bases and J 6 bases; nucleotides not matched to a gene: 2. Germline V CDR1 and CDR2: MNHNY, SVGAGI (reference sequence). CDR3 length: 13 amino acids. CDR3 loop: CASSSREAGELFF. The CDR3 DNA sequence: TGTGCCAGCAGTTCCCGGGAGGCCGGGGAGCTGTTTTTT.